This T cell receptor beta chain came from a study of CD4 T cells in relation to SARS-CoV-2 and coronaviruses. At the level of the study: Negative control cultures got HIV-1 Nef peptides or no peptide.

The CDR3 loop spans 13 amino acids. V dropped 7 bases and J dropped 5; count of bases not matched to a gene: 7. Germline CDR1 and CDR2: PRHDT and FYEKMQ (reference sequence). Whole-study findings and limits: Pre-pandemic and post-infection samples never came from the same donor.

Repertoires were generated with immunoSEQ multiplex PCR, while TCRdb's copy carries only in-frame clones and drops some. The repertoire holds about 16,000 clones, with roughly 82% as singletons. CD4+ T cells from unexposed donors were obtained before the COVID-19 pandemic (2011-2018). After ten to eleven days of culture, CD4+ T cells were isolated. Testing used SARS-CoV-2 S/N and four cold-coronavirus spikes on unexposed-donor CD4+ T cells, cells permitting. Cultures held under 2.5 million PBMCs per well with roughly 10 IU/ml IL-2. To note about this clone: Its antigen is currently unknown.

Sequenced sample: CD4+ T cells from PBMCs, cultured in vitro. This clonotype originated in a human donor in good health. This sequence joins TRBV13 and TRBJ1-2, with TRBD1 matching 7 bases. CDR3 sequence reads: CASMRGQTYGYTF. In DNA form, the CDR3 reads TGTGCCAGCATGCGGGGACAGACGTATGGCTACACCTTC.